Below, one TCR beta chain is given with its context. The antigen remains undetermined. This sample stems from a study of shared clonotypes between healthy human individuals. Study results and caveats: It was anticipated that sequencing depth would influence how many clonotypes donors shared.

This CDR3 region has 15 residues. Trimming shortened V by 5 bases and J by 3 bases, and 17 bases separated the two germline ends. Germline-derived CDR1 and CDR2 are LNHNV and YYDKDF (reference sequence). This table comes from immunoSEQ multiplex PCR, and its TCRdb copy is limited to in-frame clones, with some not included. The sample shows under 2,000,000 clones, around 96% of them seen only once. Naive CD8 cells lacked CD45RO, underwent positive selection for CCR7 and left out terminally differentiated effector memory CD45RA+ cells. The sample was naive CD8+ T cells sorted from blood. The receptor was derived from a young man in good health. This chain links TRBV15 with TRBJ2-7; TRBD2 is a possible D gene (6 bases). CDR3 sequence (DNA): TGTGCCACCAGCTATTCTCGGGGACTGAGCTACGAGCAGTACTTC. As protein: CATSYSRGLSYEQYF.